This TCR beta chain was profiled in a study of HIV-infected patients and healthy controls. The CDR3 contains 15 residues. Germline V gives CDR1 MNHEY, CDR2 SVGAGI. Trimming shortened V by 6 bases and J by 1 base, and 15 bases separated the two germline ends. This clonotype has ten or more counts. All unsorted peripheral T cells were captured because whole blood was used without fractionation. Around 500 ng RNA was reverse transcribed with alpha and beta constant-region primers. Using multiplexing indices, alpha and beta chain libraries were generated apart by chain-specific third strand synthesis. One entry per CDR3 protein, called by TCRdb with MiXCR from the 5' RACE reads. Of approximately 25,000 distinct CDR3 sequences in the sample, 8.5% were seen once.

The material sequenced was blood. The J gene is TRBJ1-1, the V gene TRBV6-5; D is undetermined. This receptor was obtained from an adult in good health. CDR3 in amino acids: CASSPLTAGNTEAFF. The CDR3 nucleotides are TGTGCCAGCAGCCCTCTGACGGCGGGGAACACTGAAGCTTTCTTT.